Presented here are 10 T cell receptor beta chains from one specimen sequenced in a study of blood T cells in healthy people across ages. Primed by a sample-barcoded 5' primer and a J-beta primer mix, a second PCR proceeded for about 7 to 11 cycles. TCRdb re-derived calls from the 5' RACE reads in MiXCR, one entry per CDR3 protein. Among 1.5 million to 2 million distinct CDR3 sequences listed, roughly 27% were seen once. The sequencing input was blood. The receptor source for this set is a woman aged 25 to 39 in good health.

This rearrangement joins TRBV7-2 to TRBJ2-3; TRBD1 might be the D (6 bases). This CDR3 comprises 15 residues. V dropped 7 bases and J dropped 3 bases, with 17 bases sitting between them. Germline CDR1 and CDR2: SGHTA and FQGNSA. The CDR3 spells CASIVQGWGTDTQYF. The CDR3 DNA is TGTGCCAGCATCGTACAGGGTTGGGGGACAGATACGCAGTATTTT.

The chain carries TRBV12-3 or TRBV12-4 and TRBJ2-3; D is uncertain. Trimming left V 2 bases short and J 9 bases short, with 6 bases between. The CDR3 spans 11 residues. The CDR3 loop is CASSLKATQYF. CDR3 bases: TGTGCCAGCAGTTTAAAAGCCACGCAGTATTTT.

This clonotype was recorded a few times. The V call is TRBV6-2 or TRBV6-3, the J call TRBJ2-7; D not resolved. This CDR3 is 14 amino acids long. Germline V gene sequence: CDR1 MNHEY, CDR2 SVGEGT. V lost 4 bases, J lost 2 bases, and 12 bases lay in between. As DNA, the CDR3 is TGTGCCAGCAGTTGGGAACCTTACACCTACGAGCAGTACTTC. It translates to CASSWEPYTYEQYF.

This clonotype has only a few counts. The genes are TRBV5-1 and TRBJ2-7, with 11 bases lining up with TRBD2. The CDR3 contains 13 residues. CDR1 is SGHRS, CDR2 YFSETQ, per germline. The CDR3 sequence is CAPTSGSGYEQYF. In DNA form, the CDR3 reads TGCGCGCCCACTAGCGGGAGCGGCTACGAGCAGTACTTC.

The sample holds many counts of this clonotype. V gene TRBV9 combines with J gene TRBJ2-7, with TRBD2 as a possible D gene (5 bases). Trimming took 0 bases from V and 0 from J, leaving 10 bases between them. CDR1 is SGDLS, CDR2 YYNGEE, per germline. CDR3 length: 15 residues. DNA for the CDR3: TGTGCCAGCAGCGTAGAAGGACTCAGCTCCTACGAGCAGTACTTC. It translates to CASSVEGLSSYEQYF.

CDR3 DNA sequence: TGCGCCAGCTTCTCGGACAGCATGAACACTGAAGCTTTCTTT. It translates to CASFSDSMNTEAFF. The chain combines TRBV10-2 with TRBJ1-1; TRBD1 might be the D (6 bases). Trimming pared 8 bases from V and 0 bases from J, leaving 13 bases between. Germline values: CDR1 WSHSY, CDR2 SAAADI. This CDR3 is 14 amino acids long.

The sample holds a few counts of this clonotype. The chain is built from TRBV5-1 and TRBJ2-7; TRBD1 matches 8 bases. CDR3 length: 12 residues. With V trimmed by 4 bases and J by 9 bases, 6 bases remained unmatched. Germline V gene sequence: CDR1 SGHRS, CDR2 YFSETQ. The CDR3 DNA sequence: TGCGCCAGCAGCGCCAGTGGACAGGGGCAGTACTTC. As protein: CASSASGQGQYF. Full variable domain (outside the CDR3, taken from reference TRBV5-1 and TRBJ2-7): KAGVTQTPRYLIKTRGQQVTLSCSPISGHRSVSWYQQTPGQGLQFLFEYFSETQRNKGNFPGRFSGRQFSNSRSEMNVSTLELGDSALYLCASSASGQGQYFGPGTRLTVT.

The chain has TRBV2 and TRBJ2-3; 8 bases are shared with TRBD2. The ends lost 6 bases at V and 6 bases at J; junction bases unmatched: 8. The CDR3 extends over 14 amino acids. Germline V CDR1 and CDR2: SNHLY, FYNNEI. CDR3 coding DNA: TGTGCCAGCAGGGGGGGCGGGGGGCCCGATACGCAGTATTTT. This encodes CASRGGGGPDTQYF.

The sample holds a few counts of this clonotype. Here the CDR3 DNA reads TGTGCCAGCAGCCCGACCATTGATAGCGAGCAGTTCTTC. It translates to CASSPTIDSEQFF. The rearrangement links TRBV5-4 to TRBJ2-1; D is uncertain. Per the germline V gene, CDR1 is SGHNT and CDR2 is YYREEE (reference sequence). The V end lost 4 bases, the J end lost 10 bases, and 15 bases lay between the germline ends. The CDR3 is 13 amino acids. Together with reference TRBV5-4 and TRBJ2-1, the CDR3 gives the full variable domain: ETGVTQSPTHLIKTRGQQVTLRCSSQSGHNTVSWYQQALGQGPQFIFQYYREEENGRGNFPPRFSGLQFPNYSSELNVNALELDDSALYLCASSPTIDSEQFFGPGTRLTVL.

Remarks on this clonotype: A much larger clone is a single base away; this may be a read error. V usage is TRBV4-3 and J usage is TRBJ2-1, with TRBD2 as a possible D gene (5 bases). This CDR3 has 15 amino acids. The V end was cut by 1 base, the J end by 4 bases, with 11 bases between. The germline V gene has CDR1 LGHNA and CDR2 YSLEER. The CDR3 here is CASSQAVGVYNEQFF. The CDR3 DNA follows: TGCGCCAGCAGCCAAGCAGTGGGAGTGTACAATGAGCAGTTCTTC.